Described below is a single T cell receptor beta chain sequence and its context. The sample is drawn from a study of blood T cell repertoires in COVID-19. The CDR3 is made up of 15 amino acids. Losses at the gene ends were 4 bases for V and 2 bases for J; bases not matched to a gene: 5. The germline gives CDR1 SGDLS, CDR2 YYNGEE. TCRdb's copy holds only in-frame clones and misses some; the assay was immunoSEQ multiplex PCR. The data contain about 220,000 clones, roughly 85% of them singletons. This chain uses TRBV9 with TRBJ2-2; 7 nucleotides line up with TRBD1. The TCR was taken from a man in his forties or fifties who had recovered from COVID-19. The material sequenced was peripheral blood. The CDR3, as DNA: TGTGCCAGCAGCTTCAACAGGGGCAACACCGGGGAGCTGTTTTTT. Its translation is CASSFNRGNTGELFF.